This TCR beta chain came from a study of T cell repertoires in cytomegalovirus infection (dated by TCRdb to the late 2010s). With respect to the entire study: Alongside well-studied HLA-B-restricted epitopes, the peptide stimulations were aimed at recently identified HLA-C-restricted CMV epitopes, whose presentation resists viral immunomodulation. Because public TCR beta signatures pointed to carriage of CMV infection together with the matching HLA type, the HLA type of each donor mattered for the analysis. Study-wide findings and limitations: Carriers of CMV infection plus the relevant HLA type were discriminated by the cumulative frequency of public TCR beta family members in the study cohort and in an independent approximately 360-donor cohort. The ex vivo response was dominated by HLA-C-restricted CMV-specific TCR beta clonotypes, which also provided the single most frequent clonotype in two of eight donors.

Comment on this clonotype: This clone's antigen is unknown. No base qualities exist here, and no much larger clone lies one base off it.

The sequencing machine was an Illumina HiSeq 1500. The public sequencing data were trimmed at Q25 with fastp and processed into clonotypes with MiXCR by TCRdb, which kept only in-frame beta chains. Identical CDR3 proteins give one entry, which carries the most common genes and DNA. Recorded for this sample are hundreds of thousands of distinct CDR3 sequences; about 30% of them occurred a single time. 15% to 20% of the sample lies in the top ten. Read against the paper, the sample's treatment or condition label means: in vitro stimulation with specific CMV peptide epitopes to enrich CMV-specific T cells. The CDR3 holds 15 amino acids from the cysteine to the phenylalanine. Kept here is only the CDR3 DNA, which spans 45 bases and is read in frame from base 1. CDR1 and CDR2 were assigned from the germline V gene (reference sequence) as DFQATT and SNEGSKA. V is cut by 3 bases and J by 0 bases, and the space between the germline ends is 13 bases.

The V and J segments used are TRBV20-1 and TRBJ2-3; the D segment could be TRBD2, given 6 matching bases. This receptor was obtained from a human donor in good health (CMV status not recorded). Some clones in this sample may be carry-over from other donors' samples. The sequencing used cultured PBMCs, collected from culture after CMV antigen stimulation. The DNA sequence is as follows: TGCAGTGCTAGCGGTAGCGGTTCTAGCACAGATACGCAGTATTTT. Translated, this gives CSASGSGSSTDTQYF.